This TCR beta chain was sequenced for a study of blood T cell repertoires in COVID-19. Study-level information: Whether acute or convalescent, the COVID-19 samples came from the United States, Italy and Spain. T cells, B-cell-depleted T cells, or PBMCs supplied cDNA or gDNA.

This CDR3 contains 12 residues. The germline V gene encodes CDR1 SGHDT and CDR2 YYEEEE. Trimming removed 1 base from V and 8 bases from J, with 9 bases in between. Under the authors' procedure: Reference gene primer amplification gave nucleated cell count estimates. Profiling relied on immunoSEQ multiplex PCR, and the TCRdb table lists in-frame clones only, not all of them. The V and J calls and the clone size are those of that table, but D and trimming were determined from the DNA. This table has tens of thousands of clones, roughly 75% appearing once. In Seattle, patients joined the study during active infection and were tracked longitudinally.

The chain couples TRBV5-6 to TRBJ2-5; D possibly corresponds to TRBD1 (5 bases). The sample was peripheral blood. This TCR was sampled from a man aged 60-69 years with COVID-19, enrolled during active disease. DNA for the CDR3: TGTGCCAGCAGCTTGCAGGGTATTACCCAGTACTTC. Translated: CASSLQGITQYF.